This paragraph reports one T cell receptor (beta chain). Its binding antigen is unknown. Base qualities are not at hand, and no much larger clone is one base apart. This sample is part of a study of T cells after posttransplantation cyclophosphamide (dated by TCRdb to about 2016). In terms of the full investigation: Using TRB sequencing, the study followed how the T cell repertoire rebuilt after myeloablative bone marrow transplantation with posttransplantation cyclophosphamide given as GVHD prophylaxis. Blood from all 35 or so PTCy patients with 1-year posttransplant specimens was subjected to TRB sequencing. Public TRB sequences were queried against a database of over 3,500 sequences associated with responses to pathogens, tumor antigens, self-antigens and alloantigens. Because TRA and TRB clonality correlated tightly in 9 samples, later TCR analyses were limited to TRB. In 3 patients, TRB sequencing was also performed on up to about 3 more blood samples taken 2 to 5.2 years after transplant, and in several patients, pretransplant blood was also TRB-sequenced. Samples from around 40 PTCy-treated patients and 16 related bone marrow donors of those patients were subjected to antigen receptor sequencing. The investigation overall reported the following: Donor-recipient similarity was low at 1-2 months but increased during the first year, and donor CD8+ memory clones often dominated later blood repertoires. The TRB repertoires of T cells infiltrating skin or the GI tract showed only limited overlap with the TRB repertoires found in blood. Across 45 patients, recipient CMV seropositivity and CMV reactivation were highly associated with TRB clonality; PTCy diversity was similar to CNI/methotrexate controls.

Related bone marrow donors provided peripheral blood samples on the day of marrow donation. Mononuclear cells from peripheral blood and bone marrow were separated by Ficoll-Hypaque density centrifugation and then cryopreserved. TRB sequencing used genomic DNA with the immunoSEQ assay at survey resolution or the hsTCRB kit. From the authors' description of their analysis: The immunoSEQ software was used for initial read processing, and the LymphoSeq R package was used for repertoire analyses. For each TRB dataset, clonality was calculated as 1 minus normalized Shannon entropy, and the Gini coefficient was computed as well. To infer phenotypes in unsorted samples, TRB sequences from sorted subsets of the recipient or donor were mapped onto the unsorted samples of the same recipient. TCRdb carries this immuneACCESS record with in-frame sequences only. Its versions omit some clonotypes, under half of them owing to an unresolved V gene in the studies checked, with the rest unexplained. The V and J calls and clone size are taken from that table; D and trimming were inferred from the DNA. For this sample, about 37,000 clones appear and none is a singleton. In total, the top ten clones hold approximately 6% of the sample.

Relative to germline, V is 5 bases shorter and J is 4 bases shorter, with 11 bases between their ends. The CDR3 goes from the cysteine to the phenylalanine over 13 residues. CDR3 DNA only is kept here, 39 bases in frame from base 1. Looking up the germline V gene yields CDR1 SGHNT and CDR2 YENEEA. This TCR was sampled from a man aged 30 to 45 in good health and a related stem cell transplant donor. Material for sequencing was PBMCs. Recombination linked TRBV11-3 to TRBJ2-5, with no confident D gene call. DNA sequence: TGTGCCAGCAGCCCTACAGTGCTAGAGACCCAGTACTTC. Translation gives CASSPTVLETQYF.